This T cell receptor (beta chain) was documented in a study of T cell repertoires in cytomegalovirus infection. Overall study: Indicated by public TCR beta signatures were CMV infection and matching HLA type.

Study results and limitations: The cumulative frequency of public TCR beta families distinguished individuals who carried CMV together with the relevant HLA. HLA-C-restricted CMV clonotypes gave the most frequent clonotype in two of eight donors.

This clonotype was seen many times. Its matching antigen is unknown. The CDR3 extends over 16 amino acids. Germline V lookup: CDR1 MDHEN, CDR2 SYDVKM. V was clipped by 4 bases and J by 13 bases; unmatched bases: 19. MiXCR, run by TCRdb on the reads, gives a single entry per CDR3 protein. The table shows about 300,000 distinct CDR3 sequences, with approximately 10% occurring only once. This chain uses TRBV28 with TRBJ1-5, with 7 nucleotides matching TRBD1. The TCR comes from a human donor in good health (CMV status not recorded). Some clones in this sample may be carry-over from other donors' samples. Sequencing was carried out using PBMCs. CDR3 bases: TGTGCCAGCAGTTCGGGGGGGGCAGGGGGTGTTCTAATACAGCATTTT. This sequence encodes CASSSGGAGGVLIQHF.